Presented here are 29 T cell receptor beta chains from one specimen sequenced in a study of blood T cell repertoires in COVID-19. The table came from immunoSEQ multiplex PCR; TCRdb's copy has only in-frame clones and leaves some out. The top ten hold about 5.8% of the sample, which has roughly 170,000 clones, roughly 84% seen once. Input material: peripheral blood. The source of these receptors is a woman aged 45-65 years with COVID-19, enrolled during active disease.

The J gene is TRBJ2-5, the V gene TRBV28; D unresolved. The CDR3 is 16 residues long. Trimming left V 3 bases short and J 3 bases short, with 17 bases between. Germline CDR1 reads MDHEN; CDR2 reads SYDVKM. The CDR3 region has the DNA TGTGCCAGCAGTTTTTATGGCTCTGGCAGTAAAGAGACCCAGTACTTC. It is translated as CASSFYGSGSKETQYF. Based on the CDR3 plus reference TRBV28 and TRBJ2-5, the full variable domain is DVKVTQSSRYLVKRTGEKVFLECVQDMDHENMFWYRQDPGLGLRLIYFSYDVKMKEKGDIPEGYSVSREKKERFSLILESASTNQTSMYLCASSFYGSGSKETQYFGPGTRLLVL.

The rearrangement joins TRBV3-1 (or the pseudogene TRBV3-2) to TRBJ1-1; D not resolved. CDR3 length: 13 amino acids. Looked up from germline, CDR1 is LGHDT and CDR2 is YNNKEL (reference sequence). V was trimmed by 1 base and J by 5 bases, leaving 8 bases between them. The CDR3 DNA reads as TGTGCCAGCAGCCAAGGGGGAGGAACTGAAGCTTTCTTT. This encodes CASSQGGGTEAFF.

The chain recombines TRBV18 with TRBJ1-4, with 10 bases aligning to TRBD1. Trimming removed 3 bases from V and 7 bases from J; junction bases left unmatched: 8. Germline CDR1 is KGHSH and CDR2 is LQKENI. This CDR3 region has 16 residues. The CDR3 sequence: CASSPPSGTGVEKLFF. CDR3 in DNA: TGTGCCAGCTCACCCCCCTCCGGGACAGGGGTTGAAAAACTGTTTTTT.

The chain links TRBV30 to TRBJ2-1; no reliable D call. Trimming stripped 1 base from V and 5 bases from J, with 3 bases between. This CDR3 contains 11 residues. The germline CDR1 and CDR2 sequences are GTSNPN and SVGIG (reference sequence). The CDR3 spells CAWSDNNEQFF. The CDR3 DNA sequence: TGTGCCTGGAGTGACAACAATGAGCAGTTCTTC.

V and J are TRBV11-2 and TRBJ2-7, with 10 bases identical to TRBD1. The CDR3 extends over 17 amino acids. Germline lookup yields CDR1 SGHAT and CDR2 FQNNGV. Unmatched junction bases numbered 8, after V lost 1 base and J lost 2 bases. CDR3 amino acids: CASSLGSGTGAAYEQYF. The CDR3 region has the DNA TGTGCCAGCAGCTTAGGATCCGGGACAGGGGCCGCCTACGAGCAGTACTTC.

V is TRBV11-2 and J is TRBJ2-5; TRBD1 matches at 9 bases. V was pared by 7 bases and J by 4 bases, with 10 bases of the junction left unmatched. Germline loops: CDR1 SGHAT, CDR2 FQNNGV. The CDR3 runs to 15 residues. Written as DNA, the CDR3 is TGTGCCAGCACCTACCGGGACAGGGTAGGAGAGACCCAGTACTTC. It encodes CASTYRDRVGETQYF.

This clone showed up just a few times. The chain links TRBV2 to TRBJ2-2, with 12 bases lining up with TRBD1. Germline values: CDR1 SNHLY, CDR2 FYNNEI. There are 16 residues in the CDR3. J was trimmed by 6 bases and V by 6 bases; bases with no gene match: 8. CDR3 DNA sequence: TGTGCCAGCAGCCTTGGGACAGGGGGCCGGGCCGGGGAGCTGTTTTTT. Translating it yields CASSLGTGGRAGELFF. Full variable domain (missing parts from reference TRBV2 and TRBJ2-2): EPEVTQTPSHQVTQMGQEVILRCVPISNHLYFYWYRQILGQKVEFLVSFYNNEISEKSEIFDDQFSVERPDGSNFTLKIRSTKLEDSAMYFCASSLGTGGRAGELFFGEGSRLTVL.

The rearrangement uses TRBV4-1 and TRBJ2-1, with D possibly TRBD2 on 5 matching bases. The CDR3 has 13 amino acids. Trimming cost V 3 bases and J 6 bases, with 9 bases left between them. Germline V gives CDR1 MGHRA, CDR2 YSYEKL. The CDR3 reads CASSQEVRNEQFF. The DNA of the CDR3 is TGCGCCAGCAGCCAGGAGGTACGCAATGAGCAGTTCTTC.

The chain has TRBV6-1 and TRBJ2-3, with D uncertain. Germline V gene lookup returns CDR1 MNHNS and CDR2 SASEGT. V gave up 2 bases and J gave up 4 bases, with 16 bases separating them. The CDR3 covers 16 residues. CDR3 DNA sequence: TGTGCCAGCAGTGAACAGCAAAAATTAGCAGCAGATACGCAGTATTTT. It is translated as CASSEQQKLAADTQYF.

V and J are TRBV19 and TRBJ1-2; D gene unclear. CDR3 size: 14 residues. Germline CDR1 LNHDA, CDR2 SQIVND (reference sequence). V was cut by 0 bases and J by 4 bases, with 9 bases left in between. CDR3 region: CASSIDSVFYGYTF. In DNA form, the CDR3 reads TGTGCCAGTAGTATAGACAGCGTATTCTATGGCTACACCTTC.

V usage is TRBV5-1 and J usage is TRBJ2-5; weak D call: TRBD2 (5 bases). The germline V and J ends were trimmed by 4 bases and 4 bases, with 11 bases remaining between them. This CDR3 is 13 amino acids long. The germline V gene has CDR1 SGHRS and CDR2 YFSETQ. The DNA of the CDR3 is TGCGCCAGCAGCCCAAACGGGGTAGAGACCCAGTACTTC. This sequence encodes CASSPNGVETQYF. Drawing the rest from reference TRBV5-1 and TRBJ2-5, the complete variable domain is KAGVTQTPRYLIKTRGQQVTLSCSPISGHRSVSWYQQTPGQGLQFLFEYFSETQRNKGNFPGRFSGRQFSNSRSEMNVSTLELGDSALYLCASSPNGVETQYFGPGTRLLVL.

For the CDR3, the DNA is TGCGCCAGCAGCCTACACCCGGGACAGGGGCAATACGAGCAGTACTTC. This sequence encodes CASSLHPGQGQYEQYF. This rearrangement joins TRBV4-1 to TRBJ2-7, with TRBD1 identical over 10 bases. V shed 4 bases, J shed 4 bases, and the junction held 10 bases outside the gene matches. The CDR3 is 16 amino acids. Germline CDR1 and CDR2: MGHRA and YSYEKL.

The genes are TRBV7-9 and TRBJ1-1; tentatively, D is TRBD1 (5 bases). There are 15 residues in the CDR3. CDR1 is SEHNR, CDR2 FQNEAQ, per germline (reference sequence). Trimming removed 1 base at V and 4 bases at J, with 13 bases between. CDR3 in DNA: TGTGCCAGCAGCTTAGTGGGCAGGGTGATCACTGAAGCTTTCTTT. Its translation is CASSLVGRVITEAFF.

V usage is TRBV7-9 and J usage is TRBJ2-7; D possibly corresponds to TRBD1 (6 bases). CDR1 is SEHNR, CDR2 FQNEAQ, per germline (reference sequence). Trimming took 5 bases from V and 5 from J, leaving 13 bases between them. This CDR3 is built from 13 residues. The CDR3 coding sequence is TGTGCCAGCAGCCCAGGGGTCGTGAACGAGCAGTACTTC. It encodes CASSPGVVNEQYF.

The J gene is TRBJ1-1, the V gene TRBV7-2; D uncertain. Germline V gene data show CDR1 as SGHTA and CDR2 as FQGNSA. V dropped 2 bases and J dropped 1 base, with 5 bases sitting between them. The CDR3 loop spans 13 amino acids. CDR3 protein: CASSLNGNTEAFF. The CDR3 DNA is TGTGCCAGCAGCTTAAACGGGAACACTGAAGCTTTCTTT.

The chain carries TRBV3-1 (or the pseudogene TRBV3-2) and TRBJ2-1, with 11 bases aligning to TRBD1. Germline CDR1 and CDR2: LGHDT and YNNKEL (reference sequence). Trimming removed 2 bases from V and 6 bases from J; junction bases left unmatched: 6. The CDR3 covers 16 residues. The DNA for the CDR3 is TGTGCCAGCAGCCAATTCGGGACAGGGGGGACCAATGAGCAGTTCTTC. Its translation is CASSQFGTGGTNEQFF.

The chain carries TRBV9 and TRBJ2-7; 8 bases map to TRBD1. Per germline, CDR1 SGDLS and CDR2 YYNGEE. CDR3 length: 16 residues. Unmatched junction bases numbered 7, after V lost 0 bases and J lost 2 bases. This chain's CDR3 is CASSVGSGQGTYEQYF. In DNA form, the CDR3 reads TGTGCCAGCAGCGTAGGCTCTGGACAGGGAACCTACGAGCAGTACTTC.

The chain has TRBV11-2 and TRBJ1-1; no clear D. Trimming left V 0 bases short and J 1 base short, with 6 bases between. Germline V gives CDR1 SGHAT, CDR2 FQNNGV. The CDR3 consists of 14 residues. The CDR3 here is CASSLEYGNTEAFF. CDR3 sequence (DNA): TGTGCCAGCAGCTTAGAATACGGGAACACTGAAGCTTTCTTT.

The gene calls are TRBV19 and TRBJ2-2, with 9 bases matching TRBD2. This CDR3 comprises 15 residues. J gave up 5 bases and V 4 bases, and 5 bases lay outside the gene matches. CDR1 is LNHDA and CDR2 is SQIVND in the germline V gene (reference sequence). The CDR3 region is CASSTNSGGTGELFF. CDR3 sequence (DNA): TGTGCCAGTAGTACAAATAGCGGGGGAACCGGGGAGCTGTTTTTT.

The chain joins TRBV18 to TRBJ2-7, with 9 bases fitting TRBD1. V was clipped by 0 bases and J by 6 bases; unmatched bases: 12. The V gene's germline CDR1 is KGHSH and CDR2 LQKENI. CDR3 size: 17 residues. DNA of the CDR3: TGTGCCAGCTCACCACCGTCCGTCGGACAGGGGTCCCTCGAGCAGTACTTC. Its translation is CASSPPSVGQGSLEQYF.

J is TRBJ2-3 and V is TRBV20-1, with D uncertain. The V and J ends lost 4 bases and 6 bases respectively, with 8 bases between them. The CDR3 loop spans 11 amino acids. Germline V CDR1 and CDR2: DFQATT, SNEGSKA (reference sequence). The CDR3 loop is CSAKETDTQYF. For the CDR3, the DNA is TGCAGTGCTAAGGAGACGGATACGCAGTATTTT.

In nucleotides, the CDR3 is TGTGCCAGCAGTTACTCGAGAACAGACTATGGCTACACCTTC. The encoded protein is CASSYSRTDYGYTF. The J gene is TRBJ1-2, the V gene TRBV6-5; D gene uncertain. V was cut by 0 bases and J by 3 bases, with 8 bases left in between. The CDR3 extends over 14 amino acids. CDR1 and CDR2 from the germline V gene are MNHEY and SVGAGI.

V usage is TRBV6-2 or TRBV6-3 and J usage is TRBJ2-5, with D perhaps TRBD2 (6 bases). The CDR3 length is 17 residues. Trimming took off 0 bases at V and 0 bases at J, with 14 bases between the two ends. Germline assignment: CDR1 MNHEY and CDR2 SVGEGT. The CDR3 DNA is TGTGCCAGCAGTTACTCGGGGCGGGGACTGTACCAAGAGACCCAGTACTTC. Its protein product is CASSYSGRGLYQETQYF.

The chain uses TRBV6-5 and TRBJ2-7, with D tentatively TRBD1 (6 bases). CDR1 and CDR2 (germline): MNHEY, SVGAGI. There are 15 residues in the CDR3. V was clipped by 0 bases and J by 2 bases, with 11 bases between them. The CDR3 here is CASSYSKQGTYEQYF. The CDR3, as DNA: TGTGCCAGCAGTTACTCGAAACAGGGTACCTACGAGCAGTACTTC.

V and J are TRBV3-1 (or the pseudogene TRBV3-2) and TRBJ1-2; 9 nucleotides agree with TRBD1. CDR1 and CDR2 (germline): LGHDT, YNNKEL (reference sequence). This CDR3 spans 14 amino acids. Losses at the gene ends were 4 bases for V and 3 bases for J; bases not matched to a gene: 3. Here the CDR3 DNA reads TGTGCCAGCAGCCCTGGACAGGGGTACTATGGCTACACCTTC. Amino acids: CASSPGQGYYGYTF.

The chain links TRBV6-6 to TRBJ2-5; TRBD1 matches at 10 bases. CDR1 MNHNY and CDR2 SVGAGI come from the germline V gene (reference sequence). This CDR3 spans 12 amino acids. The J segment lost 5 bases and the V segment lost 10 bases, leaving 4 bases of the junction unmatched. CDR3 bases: TGTGCCACGTGGGGACAGGGGGAGACCCAGTACTTC. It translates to CATWGQGETQYF.

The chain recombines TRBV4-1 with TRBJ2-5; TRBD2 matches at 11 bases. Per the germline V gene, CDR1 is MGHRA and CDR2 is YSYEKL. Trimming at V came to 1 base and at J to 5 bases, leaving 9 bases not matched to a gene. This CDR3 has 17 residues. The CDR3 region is CASSQAQVAGGSETQYF. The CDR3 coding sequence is TGCGCCAGCAGCCAAGCGCAGGTAGCGGGGGGGTCGGAGACCCAGTACTTC.

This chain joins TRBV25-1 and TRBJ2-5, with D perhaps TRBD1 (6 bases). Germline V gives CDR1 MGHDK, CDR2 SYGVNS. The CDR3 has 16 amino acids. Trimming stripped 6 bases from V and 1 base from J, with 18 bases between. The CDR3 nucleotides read TGTGCCAGCAGCCAGGGGACCGTGCCTTTCCAAGAGACCCAGTACTTC. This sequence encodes CASSQGTVPFQETQYF.

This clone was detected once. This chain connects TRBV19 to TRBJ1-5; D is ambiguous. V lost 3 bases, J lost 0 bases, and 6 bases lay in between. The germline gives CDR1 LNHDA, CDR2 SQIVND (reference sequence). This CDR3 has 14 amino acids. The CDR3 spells CASSIYSSNQPQHF. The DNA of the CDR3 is TGTGCCAGTAGTATTTATAGTAGCAATCAGCCCCAGCATTTT.